These 31 T cell receptor beta chains came from one sample sequenced in a study of spatial heterogeneity in lung cancer. Sample time point: sample taken at primary tumor resection. Frozen PBMC, nontumor lung or tumor provided whole RNA, which was sequenced unsorted. Each CDR3 protein gets one entry after TCRdb re-called the 5' RACE reads with MiXCR. The sample consists of about 45,000 distinct CDR3 sequences, over 9.5% of them appearing once. The sample was PBMCs, taken at surgery. The receptors originated from a female donor with early-stage non-small cell lung cancer.

The rearrangement uses TRBV20-1 and TRBJ2-7, with a weak D call TRBD2 (6 bases). This CDR3 contains 12 residues. Looked up from germline, CDR1 is DFQATT and CDR2 is SNEGSKA (reference sequence). Trimming left V 4 bases short and J 2 bases short, with 9 bases between. The CDR3 sequence is CSAMGGTYEQYF. CDR3 DNA: TGCAGTGCTATGGGAGGAACCTACGAGCAGTACTTC.

The chain carries TRBV5-6 and TRBJ1-4; no reliable D call. The V end lost 2 bases, the J end lost 8 bases, and 7 bases lay between the germline ends. Germline values: CDR1 SGHDT, CDR2 YYEEEE. The CDR3 has 12 amino acids. CDR3 protein: CASSLGSEKLFF. Here the CDR3 DNA reads TGTGCCAGCAGCTTAGGGAGCGAAAAACTGTTTTTT.

The chain carries TRBV27 and TRBJ1-5, with 7 bases matching TRBD1. CDR1 is MNHEY, CDR2 SMNVEV, per germline (reference sequence). After removal of 2 bases from V and 5 bases from J, the junction contained 6 bases not matched to a gene. This CDR3 region has 15 residues. CDR3 amino acids: CASSLLGTADQPQHF. In nucleotides, the CDR3 is TGTGCCAGCAGTTTACTAGGGACAGCAGATCAGCCCCAGCATTTT.

This clonotype showed up just a few times. The chain links TRBV20-1 to TRBJ2-5, with D unresolved. CDR3 length: 11 residues. The germline V gene encodes CDR1 DFQATT and CDR2 SNEGSKA (reference sequence). CDR3 residues: CSKVYQETQYF. The CDR3 DNA sequence: TGCAGCAAGGTTTACCAAGAGACCCAGTACTTC.

This clonotype has at least ten counts. The V gene is TRBV10-2, the J gene TRBJ1-2; D gene ambiguous. The V and J ends lost 2 bases and 8 bases respectively, with 21 bases between them. Germline V gives CDR1 WSHSY, CDR2 SAAADI. The CDR3 sequence is 16 residues long. The CDR3 DNA is TGCGCCAGCAGTGAGCCGACCGGGGAGTTGCGCGGGGGCTACACCTTC. It encodes CASSEPTGELRGGYTF.

This clonotype was counted at least ten times. The gene calls are TRBV4-2 and TRBJ2-1; 8 positions match TRBD2. CDR3 length: 21 residues. The V gene's germline CDR1 is LGHNA and CDR2 YNFKEQ. V lost 0 bases, J lost 0 bases, and 16 bases stayed unmatched. Written as DNA, the CDR3 is TGTGCCAGCAGCCAAGATAGCTCCGGGGGGGGATGGGAGAGCTCCTACAATGAGCAGTTCTTC. This sequence encodes CASSQDSSGGGWESSYNEQFF.

This chain links TRBV20-1 with TRBJ1-5; D not certain. This CDR3 is built from 14 residues. V shed 4 bases and J shed 3 bases, with 13 bases lying between them. Looked up from germline, CDR1 is DFQATT and CDR2 is SNEGSKA (reference sequence). The CDR3 region has the DNA TGCAGTGCTATCCGCGGAGAAAACAATCAGCCCCAGCATTTT. Amino acid sequence: CSAIRGENNQPQHF.

This clonotype was observed a handful of times. V gene TRBV5-8 combines with J gene TRBJ1-5; TRBD1 is a possible D gene (6 bases). Trimming cost V 3 bases and J 6 bases, with 16 bases left between them. Germline V gene sequence: CDR1 SGHTS, CDR2 YDEGEE. CDR3 length: 15 residues. The CDR3 nucleotides read TGTGCCAGCAGCTCTGGGCGGGGGGCCGGTCAGCCCCAGCATTTT. Its translation: CASSSGRGAGQPQHF.

In DNA form, the CDR3 reads TGTGCCATCAGTGAGCCCGGTGGCACAGATACGCAGTATTTT. Its protein is CAISEPGGTDTQYF. The chain uses TRBV10-3 and TRBJ2-3; D gene unclear. Germline V gene sequence: CDR1 ENHRY, CDR2 SYGVKD. The CDR3 extends over 14 amino acids. Trimming left V 2 bases short and J 1 base short, with 7 bases between.

This chain joins TRBV7-2 and TRBJ2-1; the match to TRBD2 covers 9 bases. CDR3 length equals 15 residues. Trimming took 1 base from V and 10 from J; bases not matched to a gene: 8. Germline V lookup: CDR1 SGHTA, CDR2 FQGNSA. The CDR3 protein is CASSLGAGGPEEQFF. The DNA for the CDR3 is TGTGCCAGCAGCTTAGGGGCGGGGGGGCCAGAAGAGCAGTTCTTC.

The chain recombines TRBV3-1 with TRBJ2-6; D is unresolved. CDR1 is LGHDT and CDR2 is YNNKEL in the germline V gene (reference sequence). The CDR3 length is 16 residues. The V end was cut by 4 bases, the J end by 0 bases, with 10 bases between. CDR3 DNA sequence: TGTGCCAGCAGCCCAAGAACCATCTCTGGGGCCAACGTCCTGACTTTC. It yields the protein CASSPRTISGANVLTF.

This chain uses TRBV20-1 with TRBJ2-7; 14 bases agree with TRBD2. CDR3 length equals 16 residues. The germline V gene has CDR1 DFQATT and CDR2 SNEGSKA (reference sequence). Unmatched junction bases numbered 8, after V lost 5 bases and J lost 2 bases. For the CDR3, the DNA is TGCAGTGCTCGATCCGGGACTAGCGGGGGAACCTACGAGCAGTACTTC. Its translation: CSARSGTSGGTYEQYF.

V gene TRBV4-1 combines with J gene TRBJ1-5; D is ambiguous. Germline V gene sequence: CDR1 MGHRA, CDR2 YSYEKL. V shed 1 base and J shed 3 bases, with 7 bases lying between them. The CDR3 length is 14 residues. CDR3 sequence reads: CASSQGRVNQPQHF. As DNA, the CDR3 is TGCGCCAGCAGCCAAGGGAGGGTCAATCAGCCCCAGCATTTT.

CDR3 sequence reads: CATGGNRLSADTQYF. Written as DNA, the CDR3 is TGTGCCACCGGAGGTAATCGTCTTTCGGCAGATACGCAGTATTTT. V gene TRBV6-1 combines with J gene TRBJ2-3, with D tentatively TRBD2 (5 bases). The CDR3 is made up of 15 amino acids. Germline CDR1 and CDR2: MNHNS and SASEGT. The V and J ends lost 10 bases and 4 bases respectively, with 21 bases between them.

V is TRBV9 and J is TRBJ1-1; tentatively, D is TRBD1 (5 bases). The CDR3 is made up of 14 amino acids. V was clipped by 3 bases and J by 3 bases, with 12 bases between them. The germline V gene encodes CDR1 SGDLS and CDR2 YYNGEE. The CDR3 bases are TGTGCCAGCAGCGGCAGGGTCCAGGACACTGAAGCTTTCTTT. Translating it yields CASSGRVQDTEAFF.

The genes are TRBV29-1 and TRBJ2-3; D assignment may be TRBD1 or TRBD2 (5 bases each). The CDR3 totals 16 residues. Germline V CDR1 and CDR2: SQVTM, ANQGSEA. Between the trimmed V and J ends, which lost 5 bases and 0 bases, there was a span of 18 bases. The CDR3 protein is CSVTGTENLSTDTQYF. CDR3 sequence (DNA): TGCAGCGTTACCGGGACGGAGAACCTAAGCACAGATACGCAGTATTTT.

J is TRBJ1-4 and V is TRBV2, with D possibly matching TRBD1 (6 bases). CDR1 is SNHLY and CDR2 is FYNNEI in the germline V gene. V dropped 8 bases and J dropped 6 bases, with 16 bases sitting between them. CDR3 size: 14 residues. This CDR3 reads CASGGRTRDEKLFF. CDR3 DNA: TGTGCCAGCGGGGGCCGCACCCGGGATGAAAAACTGTTTTTT.

The V call is TRBV2, the J call TRBJ1-5; 8 bases fit TRBD1. J lost 6 bases, V lost 6 bases, and 4 bases had no gene match. Germline CDR1 is SNHLY and CDR2 is FYNNEI. The CDR3 spans 13 residues. CDR3 DNA: TGTGCCAGCAGCCCAGGGGGCGTTCAGCCCCAGCATTTT. Encoded protein: CASSPGGVQPQHF.

This clonotype showed up many times. J is TRBJ2-5 and V is TRBV5-1; D gene unclear. Trimming removed 3 bases from V and 2 bases from J, with 14 bases in between. Germline V CDR1 and CDR2: SGHRS, YFSETQ. CDR3 length: 15 residues. CDR3 nucleotides: TGCGCCAGCAGCTCAGAAACCGGGCAGCAAGAGACCCAGTACTTC. Translated, it gives CASSSETGQQETQYF.

This clonotype has just a few counts. The rearrangement uses TRBV20-1 and TRBJ1-2; D is uncertain. This CDR3 contains 12 residues. Germline values: CDR1 DFQATT, CDR2 SNEGSKA (reference sequence). V was trimmed by 5 bases and J by 8 bases, leaving 15 bases between them. The CDR3 coding sequence is TGCAGTGCTCCCGACTGGGCTTGGGGCTACACCTTC. It yields the protein CSAPDWAWGYTF.

This clonotype was seen a handful of times. The V call is TRBV7-2, the J call TRBJ1-5; no reliable D call. CDR3 length: 15 residues. The V end lost 1 base, the J end lost 0 bases, and 7 bases lay between the germline ends. Germline CDR1 SGHTA, CDR2 FQGNSA. The DNA of the CDR3 is TGTGCCAGCAGCTTAGGGCCCTATAGCAATCAGCCCCAGCATTTT. Translated: CASSLGPYSNQPQHF. Full variable domain (remainder filled in from reference TRBV7-2 and TRBJ1-5): GAGVSQSPSNKVTEKGKDVELRCDPISGHTALYWYRQSLGQGLEFLIYFQGNSAPDKSGLPSDRFSAERTGGSVSTLTIQRTQQEDSAVYLCASSLGPYSNQPQHFGDGTRLSIL.

This clonotype showed up many times. Here the CDR3 DNA reads TGTGCCAGCAGCTTAGGGGGACCACAGGAACGGCAGTTCTTC. It yields the protein CASSLGGPQERQFF. The chain carries TRBV7-2 and TRBJ2-1; D assignment may be TRBD1 or TRBD2 (5 bases each). The V gene's germline CDR1 is SGHTA and CDR2 FQGNSA. With 1 base removed from V and 12 bases from J, the gap between germline ends came to 16 bases. This CDR3 has 14 amino acids.

Many counts were recorded for this clonotype. The chain links TRBV20-1 to TRBJ1-1, with D perhaps TRBD1 (6 bases). CDR1 is DFQATT, CDR2 SNEGSKA, per germline (reference sequence). Trimming pared 3 bases from V and 1 base from J, leaving 9 bases between. The CDR3 runs to 13 residues. CDR3 in amino acids: CSASVGQNTEAFF. The CDR3 nucleotides are TGCAGTGCTAGTGTGGGACAGAACACTGAAGCTTTCTTT.

The J gene is TRBJ2-3, the V gene TRBV19; 10 bases map to TRBD1. The V gene's germline CDR1 is LNHDA and CDR2 SQIVND (reference sequence). The CDR3 runs to 16 residues. The trim removed 4 bases at V and 4 bases at J, leaving 8 bases unmatched. The CDR3, as DNA: TGTGCCAGTAGTAGCGGGACAGGGGTGGTATCAGATACGCAGTATTTT. As protein: CASSSGTGVVSDTQYF.

This clonotype has just a few counts. The chain recombines TRBV2 with TRBJ2-3; 8 nucleotides agree with TRBD2. Germline loops: CDR1 SNHLY, CDR2 FYNNEI. V lost 2 bases to trimming and J lost 2 bases; unmatched junction nucleotides: 6. CDR3 length: 16 amino acids. The CDR3 DNA follows: TGTGCCAGCAGTGAACTTACTAGCGGAACCACAGATACGCAGTATTTT. Translation: CASSELTSGTTDTQYF.

Only a few counts were recorded for this clonotype. The CDR3 sequence is CASSLGILAKNIQYF. As DNA, the CDR3 is TGTGCCAGCAGCTTAGGCATATTAGCCAAAAACATTCAGTACTTC. The chain links TRBV7-2 to TRBJ2-4, with D hard to call. Germline V gene lookup returns CDR1 SGHTA and CDR2 FQGNSA. The CDR3 is made up of 15 amino acids. Trimming removed 1 base from V and 0 bases from J, with 7 bases in between.

The rearrangement links TRBV7-9 to TRBJ2-1, with 11 bases lining up with TRBD2. The V segment lost 5 bases and the J segment 2 bases; nucleotides outside the gene matches: 14. The CDR3 extends over 19 amino acids. Per the germline V gene, CDR1 is SEHNR and CDR2 is FQNEAQ (reference sequence). CDR3 nucleotides: TGTGCCAGCAGCGGGTTAGCGGGGGGGCCCGCCAGAGCCTACAATGAGCAGTTCTTC. Translating gives CASSGLAGGPARAYNEQFF.

The chain joins TRBV19 to TRBJ1-1; D remains unclear. There are 13 residues in the CDR3. The V end was cut by 4 bases, the J end by 4 bases, with 10 bases between. Germline CDR1 is LNHDA and CDR2 is SQIVND (reference sequence). CDR3: CASSTLMGTEAFF. As DNA, the CDR3 is TGTGCCAGTAGTACCCTGATGGGCACTGAAGCTTTCTTT.

This clonotype was seen many times. V is TRBV12-3 or TRBV12-4 and J is TRBJ2-3; 9 bases line up with TRBD1. The CDR3 is 16 amino acids. V was clipped by 6 bases and J by 2 bases; unmatched bases: 9. CDR3 DNA sequence: TGTGCCAGCAGCCAACTGGGACAGGGACCCACAGATACGCAGTATTTT. This encodes CASSQLGQGPTDTQYF.

This clonotype has at least ten counts. The chain recombines TRBV7-2 with TRBJ2-1; TRBD1 is a possible D gene (5 bases). The germline CDR1 and CDR2 sequences are SGHTA and FQGNSA. V lost 5 bases and J 4 bases, leaving 12 bases between the germline ends. CDR3 length: 14 residues. The CDR3 here is CASSQPQGYNEQFF. The CDR3 region has the DNA TGTGCCAGCAGCCAACCTCAGGGATACAATGAGCAGTTCTTC.

The chain carries TRBV24-1 and TRBJ2-1; TRBD1 is a possible D gene (6 bases). This CDR3 is built from 14 residues. Looked up from germline, CDR1 is KGHDR and CDR2 is SFDVKD. Trimming removed 2 bases from V and 4 bases from J, with 8 bases in between. CDR3 sequence (DNA): TGTGCCACCAGTGATTCCGGACAGTACAATGAGCAGTTCTTC. It is translated as CATSDSGQYNEQFF.